This TCR beta chain was captured in a study of technical replicates of blood from several donors. The CDR3 consists of 12 residues. V was trimmed by 8 bases and J by 4 bases, leaving 14 bases between them. Germline-derived CDR1 and CDR2 are GTSNPN and SVGIG (reference sequence). Clones were read by immunoSEQ multiplex PCR, and TCRdb kept only the in-frame ones, dropping some. The sample shows 50,000 to 70,000 clones, less than 95% of them seen only once. The TCR sequence derives from a human donor in good health. Some clones in this sample may be carry-over from other donors' samples. The sequenced material came from PBMCs. This chain links TRBV30 with TRBJ1-2, with TRBD1 as a possible D gene (5 bases). CDR3 loop: CAAQGDVYGYTF. The CDR3 DNA sequence: TGTGCCGCGCAGGGCGATGTCTATGGCTACACCTTC. The full variable domain, its missing parts supplied by reference TRBV30 and TRBJ1-2, is SQTIHQWPATLVQPVGSPLSLECTVEGTSNPNLYWYRQAAGRGLQLLFYSVGIGQISSEVPQNLSASRPQDRQFILSSKKLLLSDSGFYLCAAQGDVYGYTFGSGTRLTVV.